Below, one TCR beta chain is given with its context. Some clones are missing from TCRdb's copy, which holds only in-frame ones; the method was immunoSEQ multiplex PCR. The repertoire consists of about 9,100 clones, with over 60% occurring once and the leading ten covering about 20%. These data belong to a study of T cell clones after liver transplantation. Per germline, CDR1 LNHDA and CDR2 SQIVND (reference sequence). V shed 5 bases and J shed 6 bases, with 8 bases lying between them. This CDR3 is 12 amino acids long. This chain connects TRBV19 to TRBJ2-1; possible D gene TRBD2, 5 bases. The material was CD8+ T cells from blood, obtained before liver transplant. The receptor was derived from a human donor who received a liver transplant. CDR3: CASSDYGNEQFF. The CDR3 bases are TGTGCCAGTAGTGACTACGGCAATGAGCAGTTCTTC.